This T cell receptor (beta chain) appears in the sequencing data of a study of cytomegalovirus exposure and HLA in healthy donors. At sampling all donors were nominally healthy, likely with unrecorded immune exposures. Germline V gene data show CDR1 as MNHEY and CDR2 as SMNVEV (reference sequence). The CDR3 has 19 amino acids. V lost 4 bases and J lost 0, with 22 bases in between. Amplification used 60 Vbeta primers and 13 Jbeta primers. Clones were read by immunoSEQ multiplex PCR, and TCRdb kept only the in-frame ones, dropping some. Of some 65,000 clones listed, roughly 80% are singletons. Material for sequencing was PBMCs. The origin of this receptor is a girl under 18 in good health and CMV-seropositive. The J gene is TRBJ2-1, the V gene TRBV27; D perhaps matches TRBD2 (6 bases). This CDR3 reads CASSSGLSSALSSYNEQFF. The CDR3 bases are TGTGCCAGCAGTTCCGGACTAAGTTCGGCCCTTAGCTCCTACAATGAGCAGTTCTTC.